The source of this TCR beta chain is a study of STAT5B mutations in CD4+ large granular lymphocyte leukemia. Notes on the study in general: Around 25% of private leukemic clonotypes occurred rarely in other patients' non-leukemic repertoires. Top patient clones used TRBV06 genes more often: 8/27 versus 2/35 in controls.

In regard to this clone: Its antigen remains unidentified.

Per the germline V gene, CDR1 is SGHDT and CDR2 is YYEEEE. The CDR3 totals 14 residues. Unmatched junction bases numbered 3, after V lost 4 bases and J lost 0 bases. Libraries were prepared by immunoSEQ multiplex PCR; TCRdb keeps only in-frame clonotypes and omits some of them. The sample comprises about 46,000 clones, roughly four fifths of which are singletons, and 0.35% rests with the top ten. The sequencing sample was made of CD4+ T cells from blood buffy coats. V gene TRBV5-6 combines with J gene TRBJ1-2; 7 positions agree with TRBD1. The receptor was isolated from a human donor in good health. CDR3 coding DNA: TGTGCCAGCAGCAGGGACAGAGCTAACTATGGCTACACCTTC. It specifies CASSRDRANYGYTF.